Listed below are T cell receptor beta chains from one sample, sequenced in a study of T cell clones after liver transplantation. The repertoire was sequenced with immunoSEQ multiplex PCR; TCRdb's copy has only in-frame clones and lacks some. The table lists 50,000 to 60,000 clones, 70% to 75% of them singletons. This material consisted of CD4+ T cells from blood, taken at the 22-month timepoint. Receptors were obtained from a human patient who received a liver transplant. The graft donor may account for some of the T cells. CDR3s include the opening cysteine and the closing phenylalanine or tryptophan. The D gene is left open where the match is weak. The size of a clone is reported for some rows only, either as once, few or many, or as a class for expanded clones.

-,TRBJ2-1,TRBV7-3,-,CASSLRGQGFDEQFF,TGTGCCAGCAGCTTACGGGGACAAGGTTTCGATGAGCAGTTCTTC
-,TRBJ1-1,TRBV7-9,-,CASSLDGGDTEAFF,TGTGCCAGCAGCTTAGATGGGGGGGACACTGAAGCTTTCTTT
TRBD1,TRBJ2-7,TRBV10-3,few,CAIRDRGAYEQYF,TGTGCCATCAGGGACAGGGGAGCCTACGAGCAGTACTTC
-,TRBJ1-1,TRBV5-5,-,CASSSRGNTEAFF,TGTGCCAGCAGCAGCAGGGGGAACACTGAAGCTTTCTTT
TRBD2,TRBJ2-1,TRBV7-6,-,CASSLATSSTYNEQFF,TGTGCCAGCAGCTTAGCGACTAGCAGCACCTACAATGAGCAGTTCTTC
-,TRBJ1-1,TRBV18,-,CASSPSGDTEAFF,TGTGCCAGCTCCCCGTCAGGAGACACTGAAGCTTTCTTT
TRBD1,TRBJ2-1,TRBV6-5,-,CASSYPGQGGNEQFF,TGTGCCAGCAGTTACCCGGGACAGGGGGGGAATGAGCAGTTCTTC
-,TRBJ2-1,TRBV2,-,CASSVDGANNEQFF,TGTGCCAGCAGTGTTGACGGGGCAAACAATGAGCAGTTCTTC
-,TRBJ2-7,TRBV30,-,CAWSEYGGSYEQYF,TGTGCCTGGAGTGAGTACGGGGGTTCCTACGAGCAGTACTTC
-,TRBJ2-3,TRBV29-1,-,CSVAGALGGTDTQYF,TGCAGCGTTGCAGGGGCTTTAGGGGGCACAGATACGCAGTATTTT
-,TRBJ2-3,TRBV27,once,CASSKGDGTDTQYF,TGTGCCAGCAGTAAGGGGGATGGCACAGATACGCAGTATTTT
TRBD1,TRBJ1-6,TRBV7-2,-,CASSVDRGRGNSPLHF,TGTGCCAGCAGCGTGGACAGGGGGCGCGGGAATTCACCCCTCCACTTT
TRBD2,TRBJ2-3,TRBV2,-,CASGRDPLGTDTQYF,TGTGCCAGCGGGAGGGACCCATTGGGCACAGATACGCAGTATTTT
TRBD1,TRBJ1-4,TRBV7-2,-,CASSLAGQGAGEKLFF,TGTGCCAGCAGCTTAGCTGGACAGGGGGCCGGGGAAAAACTGTTTTTT
TRBD2,TRBJ2-3,TRBV5-1,-,CASSDPSRRGGKNTQYF,TGCGCCAGCAGCGACCCTTCGAGGCGGGGGGGCAAAAATACGCAGTATTTT
-,TRBJ1-2,TRBV10-3,-,CAISESKGVYGYTF,TGTGCCATCAGTGAGTCGAAGGGGGTCTATGGCTACACCTTC
-,TRBJ1-1,TRBV18,-,CASSDSGRMNTEAFF,TGTGCCAGCTCAGATTCGGGACGTATGAACACTGAAGCTTTCTTT
-,TRBJ2-5,TRBV5-5,-,CASSPTGQRGETQYF,TGTGCCAGCAGCCCCACGGGCCAAAGGGGGGAGACCCAGTACTTC
TRBD2,TRBJ2-3,TRBV6-1,-,CASSAVAGVGTDTQYF,TGTGCCAGCAGTGCAGTAGCGGGGGTGGGCACAGATACGCAGTATTTT
TRBD1,TRBJ2-5,TRBV9,once,CASSVAGTGQETQYF,TGTGCCAGCAGCGTAGCCGGGACAGGACAAGAGACCCAGTACTTC
-,TRBJ2-3,TRBV19,-,CASSTAGFSTDTQYF,TGTGCCAGTAGCACGGCAGGGTTCAGCACAGATACGCAGTATTTT
TRBD1,TRBJ1-5,TRBV6-6,-,CASSYTTGDDQPQHF,TGTGCCAGCAGTTACACGACAGGGGACGATCAGCCCCAGCATTTT
-,TRBJ1-5,TRBV6-1,few,CASRDIYSNQPQHF,TGTGCCAGCAGAGACATTTATAGCAATCAGCCCCAGCATTTT
TRBD1,TRBJ2-1,TRBV30,-,CAWSGDRRNNEQFF,TGTGCCTGGAGTGGGGACAGGAGGAACAATGAGCAGTTCTTC
-,TRBJ2-7,TRBV6-6,-,CASSYPRDRAYEQYF,TGTGCCAGCAGTTACCCCCGGGACCGAGCCTACGAGCAGTACTTC
TRBD1,TRBJ1-1,TRBV25-1,few,CASSETGDLNTEAFF,TGTGCCAGCAGTGAGACAGGGGACCTGAACACTGAAGCTTTCTTT
TRBD1,TRBJ2-1,TRBV2,-,CASSGQGANEQFF,TGTGCCAGTTCGGGACAGGGGGCTAATGAGCAGTTCTTC
-,TRBJ1-5,TRBV18,-,CASSPSQTGNQPQHF,TGTGCCAGCTCACCAAGTCAGACTGGGAATCAGCCCCAGCATTTT
-,TRBJ2-4,TRBV30,few,CAWSSALSKNIQYF,TGTGCCTGGAGTTCCGCCCTATCCAAAAACATTCAGTACTTC
-,TRBJ2-1,TRBV14,-,CASSPLGGLSEQFF,TGTGCCAGCAGCCCTTTAGGGGGGCTTAGTGAGCAGTTCTTC
-,TRBJ2-5,TRBV28,-,CASSPKIMTQYF,TGTGCCAGCAGTCCCAAAATTATGACCCAGTACTTC
-,TRBJ1-5,TRBV6-6,-,CASRRDGNSNQPQHF,TGTGCCAGCAGGAGGGACGGGAATAGCAATCAGCCCCAGCATTTT
TRBD1,TRBJ2-7,TRBV5-3,-,CARSPPIGTGPYEQYF,TGTGCCAGAAGCCCACCCATCGGGACAGGACCCTACGAGCAGTACTTC
-,TRBJ1-4,TRBV7-9,-,CASSLVGGAQNNEKLFF,TGTGCCAGCAGCTTAGTAGGAGGGGCGCAGAATAATGAAAAACTGTTTTTT
-,TRBJ2-1,TRBV15,-,CATSSPPDRNSYNEQFF,TGTGCCACCAGCAGCCCGCCCGACCGAAATTCCTACAATGAGCAGTTCTTC
TRBD1,TRBJ1-5,TRBV30,few,CAFGQGGDQPQHF,TGTGCCTTTGGACAGGGTGGAGATCAGCCCCAGCATTTT
TRBD1,TRBJ2-7,TRBV28,-,CASSSRDRGISYEQYF,TGTGCCAGCAGTAGTCGGGACAGGGGCATCTCCTACGAGCAGTACTTC
TRBD1,TRBJ1-4,TRBV4-1,-,CASSRSPGTADEKLFF,TGCGCCAGCAGCCGAAGTCCCGGGACAGCGGATGAAAAACTGTTTTTT
-,TRBJ1-5,TRBV19,-,CASKAREPNQPQHF,TGTGCCAGTAAGGCAAGAGAACCTAATCAGCCCCAGCATTTT
-,TRBJ2-3,TRBV20-1,-,CSARVDTQYF,TGCAGTGCTAGAGTTGATACGCAGTATTTT
-,TRBJ2-7,TRBV5-1,-,CASSLTEGRYEQYF,TGCGCCAGCAGCTTGACAGAGGGTCGCTACGAGCAGTACTTC
TRBD2,TRBJ2-3,TRBV9,-,CASSPPSGGALDTQYF,TGTGCCAGCAGCCCACCGAGCGGGGGGGCTTTAGATACGCAGTATTTT
TRBD2,TRBJ2-3,TRBV28,-,CATAHPRLAGGLGDTQYF,TGTGCCACCGCCCATCCTCGACTAGCGGGGGGTCTAGGCGATACGCAGTATTTT
-,TRBJ1-5,TRBV28,-,CASNLYNSNQPQHF,TGTGCCAGCAACCTCTACAATAGCAATCAGCCCCAGCATTTT
-,TRBJ2-7,TRBV19,-,CASNTRDLHYEQYF,TGTGCCAGTAACACACGGGACCTACACTACGAGCAGTACTTC
-,TRBJ1-5,TRBV6-1,-,CASSEGGINQPQHF,TGTGCCAGCAGTGAAGGGGGGATCAATCAGCCCCAGCATTTT
TRBD1,TRBJ2-7,TRBV5-6,-,CASSSGTVEQYF,TGTGCCAGCAGCTCGGGGACAGTCGAGCAGTACTTC
-,TRBJ1-2,TRBV11-2,few,CASSSEGDGYTF,TGTGCCAGCAGCTCTGAGGGGGACGGCTACACCTTC
-,TRBJ1-3,TRBV28,few,CASSTGGNTIYF,TGTGCCAGCAGCACAGGGGGAAACACCATATATTTT
TRBD2,TRBJ2-1,TRBV7-9,-,CASTGTSGGREQFF,TGTGCCAGCACCGGGACTAGCGGGGGTCGGGAGCAGTTCTTC
TRBD1,TRBJ2-6,TRBV25-1,-,CASSPTGGAGANVLTF,TGTGCCAGCAGTCCGACAGGGGGCGCTGGGGCCAACGTCCTGACTTTC
TRBD2,TRBJ2-7,TRBV5-4,-,CASSLGAPRTSDVGLYEQYF,TGTGCCAGCAGCTTGGGGGCCCCTAGGACTAGTGATGTGGGCCTCTACGAGCAGTACTTC
-,TRBJ1-4,TRBV27,-,CASSPIGWGPTNEKLFF,TGTGCCAGCAGCCCGATCGGGTGGGGACCAACTAATGAAAAACTGTTTTTT